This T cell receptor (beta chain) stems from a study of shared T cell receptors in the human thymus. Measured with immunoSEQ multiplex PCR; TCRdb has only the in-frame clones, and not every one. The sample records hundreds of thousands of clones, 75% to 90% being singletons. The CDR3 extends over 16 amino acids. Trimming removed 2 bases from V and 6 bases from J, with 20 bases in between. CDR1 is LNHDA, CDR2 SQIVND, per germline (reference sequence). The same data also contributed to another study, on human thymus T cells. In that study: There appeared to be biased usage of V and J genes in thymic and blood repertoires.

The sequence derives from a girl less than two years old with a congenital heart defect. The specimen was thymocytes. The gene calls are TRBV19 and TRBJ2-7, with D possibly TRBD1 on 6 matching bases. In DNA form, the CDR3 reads TGTGCCAGTAGTATATCGAGCAGAATAGGCAGGGGCGAGCAGTACTTC. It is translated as CASSISSRIGRGEQYF.